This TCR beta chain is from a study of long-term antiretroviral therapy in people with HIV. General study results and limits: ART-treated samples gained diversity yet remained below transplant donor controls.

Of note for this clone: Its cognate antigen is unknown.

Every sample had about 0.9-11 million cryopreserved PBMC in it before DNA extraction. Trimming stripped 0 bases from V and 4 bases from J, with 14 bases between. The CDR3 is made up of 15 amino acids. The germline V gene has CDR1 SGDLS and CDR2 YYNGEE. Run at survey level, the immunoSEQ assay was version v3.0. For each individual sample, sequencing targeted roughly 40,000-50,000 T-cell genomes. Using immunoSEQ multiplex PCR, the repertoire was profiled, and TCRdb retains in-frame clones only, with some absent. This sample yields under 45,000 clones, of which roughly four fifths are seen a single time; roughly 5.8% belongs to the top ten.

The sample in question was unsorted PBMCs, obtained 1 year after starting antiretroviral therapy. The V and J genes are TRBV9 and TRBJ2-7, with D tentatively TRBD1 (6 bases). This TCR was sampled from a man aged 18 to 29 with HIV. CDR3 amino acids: CASSVGTGIIYEQYF. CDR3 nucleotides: TGTGCCAGCAGCGTAGGCACAGGGATTATTTACGAGCAGTACTTC.